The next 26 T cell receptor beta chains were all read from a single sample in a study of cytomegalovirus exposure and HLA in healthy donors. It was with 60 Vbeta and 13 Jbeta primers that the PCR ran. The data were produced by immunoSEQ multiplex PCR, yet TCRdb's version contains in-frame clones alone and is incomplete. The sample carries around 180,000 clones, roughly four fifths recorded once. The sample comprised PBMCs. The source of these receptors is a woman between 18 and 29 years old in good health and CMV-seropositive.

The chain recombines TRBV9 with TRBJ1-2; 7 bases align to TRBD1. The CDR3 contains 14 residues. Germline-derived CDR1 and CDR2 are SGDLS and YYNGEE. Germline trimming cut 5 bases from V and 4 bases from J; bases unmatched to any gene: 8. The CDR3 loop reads CASRDYRGGYGYTF. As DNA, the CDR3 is TGTGCCAGCAGAGATTACAGGGGAGGCTATGGCTACACCTTC.

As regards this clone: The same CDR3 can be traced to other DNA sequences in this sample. CDR3 DNA: TGTGCCAGTTCACTAGCGGGGCGCGAGCAGTACTTC. Protein product: CASSLAGREQYF. The chain employs TRBV28 and TRBJ2-7, with 10 positions matching TRBD2. V shed 9 bases and J 6 bases; nucleotides not matched to a gene: 5. This CDR3 has 12 residues. Germline V gene sequence: CDR1 MDHEN, CDR2 SYDVKM.

The CDR3 nucleotides read TGTGCCAGCAGTGAACTCCCAAAGGGGGCCTTTTCACCCCTCCACTTT. As protein: CASSELPKGAFSPLHF. This chain joins TRBV2 and TRBJ1-6; TRBD1 agrees at 7 bases. Germline values: CDR1 SNHLY, CDR2 FYNNEI. V lost 2 bases, J lost 9 bases, and 10 bases stayed unmatched. The length of the CDR3 is 16 residues. The complete variable domain, with remaining parts taken from reference TRBV2 and TRBJ1-6, reads EPEVTQTPSHQVTQMGQEVILRCVPISNHLYFYWYRQILGQKVEFLVSFYNNEISEKSEIFDDQFSVERPDGSNFTLKIRSTKLEDSAMYFCASSELPKGAFSPLHFGNGTRLTVT.

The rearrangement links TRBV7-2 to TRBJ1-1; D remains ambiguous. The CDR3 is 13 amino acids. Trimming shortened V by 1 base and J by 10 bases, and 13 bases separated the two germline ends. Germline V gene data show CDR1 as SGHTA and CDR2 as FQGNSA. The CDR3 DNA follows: TGTGCCAGCAGCTTAGTAACAATCGATCGAGCTTTCTTT. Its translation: CASSLVTIDRAFF.

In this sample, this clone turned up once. In nucleotides, the CDR3 is TGTGCCAGCAGCGTAGGACAGGGGGCTAACGAGCAGTACTTC. Translation gives CASSVGQGANEQYF. The chain couples TRBV9 to TRBJ2-7, with 10 bases matching TRBD1. The germline CDR1 and CDR2 sequences are SGDLS and YYNGEE. J was trimmed by 5 bases and V by 0 bases; bases with no gene match: 2. This CDR3 spans 14 amino acids.

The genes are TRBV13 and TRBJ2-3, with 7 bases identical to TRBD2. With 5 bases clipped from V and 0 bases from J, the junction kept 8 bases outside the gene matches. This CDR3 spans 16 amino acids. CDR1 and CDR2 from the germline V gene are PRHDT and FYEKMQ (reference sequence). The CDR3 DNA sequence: TGTGCCAGCAGCCCCCGTGGTAGCGGGAGCACAGATACGCAGTATTTT. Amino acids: CASSPRGSGSTDTQYF.

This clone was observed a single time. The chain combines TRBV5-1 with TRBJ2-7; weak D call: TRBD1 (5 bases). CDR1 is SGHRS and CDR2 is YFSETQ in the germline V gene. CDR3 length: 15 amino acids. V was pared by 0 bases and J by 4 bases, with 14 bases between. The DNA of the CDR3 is TGCGCCAGCAGCTTGGGCTTGGAAGGGGTTTACGAGCAGTACTTC. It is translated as CASSLGLEGVYEQYF.

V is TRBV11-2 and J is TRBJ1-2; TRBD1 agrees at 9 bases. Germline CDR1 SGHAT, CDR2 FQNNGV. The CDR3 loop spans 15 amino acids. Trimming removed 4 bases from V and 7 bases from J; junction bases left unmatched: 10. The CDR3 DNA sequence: TGTGCCAGCAGCTCACCGCTGGGACAGGGAGGTGGCTACACCTTC. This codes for CASSSPLGQGGGYTF.

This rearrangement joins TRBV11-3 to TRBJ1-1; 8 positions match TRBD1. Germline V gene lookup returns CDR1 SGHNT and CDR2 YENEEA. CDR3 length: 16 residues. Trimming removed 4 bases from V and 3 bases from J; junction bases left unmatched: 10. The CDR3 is CASSSEAGTGYTEAFF. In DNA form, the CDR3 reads TGTGCCAGCAGCTCTGAGGCGGGGACAGGATACACTGAAGCTTTCTTT.

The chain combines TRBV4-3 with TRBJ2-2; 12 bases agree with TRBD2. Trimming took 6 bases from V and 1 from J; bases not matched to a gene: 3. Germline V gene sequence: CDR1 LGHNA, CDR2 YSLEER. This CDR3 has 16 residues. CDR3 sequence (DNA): TGCGCCAGCAGGGGACTAGCGGGCGGGAACACCGGGGAGCTGTTTTTT. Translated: CASRGLAGGNTGELFF.

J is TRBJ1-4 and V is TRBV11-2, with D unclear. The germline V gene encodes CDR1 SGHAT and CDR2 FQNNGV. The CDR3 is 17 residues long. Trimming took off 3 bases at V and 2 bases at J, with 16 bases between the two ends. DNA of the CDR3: TGTGCCAGCAGCTTTGTGGCGAGGGAGGCTACTAATGAAAAACTGTTTTTT. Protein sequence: CASSFVAREATNEKLFF. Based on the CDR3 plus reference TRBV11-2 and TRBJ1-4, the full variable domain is EAGVAQSPRYKIIEKRQSVAFWCNPISGHATLYWYQQILGQGPKLLIQFQNNGVVDDSQLPKDRFSAERLKGVDSTLKIQPAKLEDSAVYLCASSFVAREATNEKLFFGSGTQLSVL.

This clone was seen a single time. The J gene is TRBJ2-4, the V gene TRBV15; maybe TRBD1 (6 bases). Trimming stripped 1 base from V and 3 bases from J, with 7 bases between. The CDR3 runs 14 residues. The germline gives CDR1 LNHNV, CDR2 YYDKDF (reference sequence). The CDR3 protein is CATSRVGGKNIQYF. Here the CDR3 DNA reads TGTGCCACCAGCAGAGTAGGGGGCAAAAACATTCAGTACTTC.

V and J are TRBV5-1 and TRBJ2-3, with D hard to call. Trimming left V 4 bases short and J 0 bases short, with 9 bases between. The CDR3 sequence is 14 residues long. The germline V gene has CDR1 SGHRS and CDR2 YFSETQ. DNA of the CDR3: TGCGCCAGCAGCGATAGACATAGCACAGATACGCAGTATTTT. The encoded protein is CASSDRHSTDTQYF.

CDR3 nucleotides: TGTGCCAGCAGAAACGGACAGGGGAATTCACCCCTCCACTTT. Translating it yields CASRNGQGNSPLHF. The rearrangement uses TRBV6-1 and TRBJ1-6; 9 nucleotides align to TRBD1. The V segment lost 6 bases and the J segment 7 bases; nucleotides outside the gene matches: 4. Germline assignment: CDR1 MNHNS and CDR2 SASEGT. The CDR3 totals 14 residues.

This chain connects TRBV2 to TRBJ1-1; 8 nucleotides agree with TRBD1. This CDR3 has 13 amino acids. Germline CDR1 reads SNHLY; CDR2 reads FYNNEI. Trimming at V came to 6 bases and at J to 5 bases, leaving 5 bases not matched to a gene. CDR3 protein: CASSVDRGTEAFF. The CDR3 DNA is TGTGCCAGCAGCGTCGACAGGGGAACTGAAGCTTTCTTT.

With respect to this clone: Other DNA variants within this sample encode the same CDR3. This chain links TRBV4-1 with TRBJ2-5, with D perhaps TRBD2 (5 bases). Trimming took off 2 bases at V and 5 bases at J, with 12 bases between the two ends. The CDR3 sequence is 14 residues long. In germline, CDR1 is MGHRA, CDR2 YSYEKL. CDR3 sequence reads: CASSQSGSGETQYF. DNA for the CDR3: TGCGCCAGCAGCCAATCCGGGTCGGGGGAGACCCAGTACTTC.

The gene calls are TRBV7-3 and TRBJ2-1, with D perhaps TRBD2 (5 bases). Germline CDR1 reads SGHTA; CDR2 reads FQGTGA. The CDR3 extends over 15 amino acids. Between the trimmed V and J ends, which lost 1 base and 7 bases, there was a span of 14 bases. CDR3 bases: TGTGCCAGCAGCTTAAATACAGCGAGAGGGAATGAGCAGTTCTTC. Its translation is CASSLNTARGNEQFF. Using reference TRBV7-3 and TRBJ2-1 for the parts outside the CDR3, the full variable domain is GAGVSQTPSNKVTEKGKYVELRCDPISGHTALYWYRQSLGQGPEFLIYFQGTGAADDSGLPNDRFFAVRPEGSVSTLKIQRTERGDSAVYLCASSLNTARGNEQFFGPGTRLTVL.

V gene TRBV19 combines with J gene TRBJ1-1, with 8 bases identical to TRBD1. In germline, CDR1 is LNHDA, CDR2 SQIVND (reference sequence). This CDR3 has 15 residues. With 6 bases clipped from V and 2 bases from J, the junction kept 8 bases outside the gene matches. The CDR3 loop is CASSLTGGFNTEAFF. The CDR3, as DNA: TGTGCCAGTAGCTTAACAGGGGGGTTTAACACTGAAGCTTTCTTT.

DNA for the CDR3: TGTGCCAGCAGTTACGCAGGGGGCGTGGGAAACACCATATATTTT. This translates into CASSYAGGVGNTIYF. The chain has TRBV6-5 and TRBJ1-3, with 8 bases that match TRBD1. V was pared by 2 bases and J by 4 bases, with 4 bases of the junction left unmatched. This CDR3 region has 15 residues. Germline CDR1 reads MNHEY; CDR2 reads SVGAGI.

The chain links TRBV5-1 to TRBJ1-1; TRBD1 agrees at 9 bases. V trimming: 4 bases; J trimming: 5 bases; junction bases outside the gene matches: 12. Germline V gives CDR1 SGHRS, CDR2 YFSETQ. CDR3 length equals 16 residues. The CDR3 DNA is TGCGCCAGCAGCCCAAGACCGGGACAGGGACGGACTGAAGCTTTCTTT. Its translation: CASSPRPGQGRTEAFF.

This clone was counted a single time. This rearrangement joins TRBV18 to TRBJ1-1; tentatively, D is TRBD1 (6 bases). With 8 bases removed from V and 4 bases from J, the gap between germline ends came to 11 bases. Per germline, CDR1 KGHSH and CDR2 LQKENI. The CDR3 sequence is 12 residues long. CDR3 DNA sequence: TGTGCCAGCGCAGACAGGTCCACTGAAGCTTTCTTT. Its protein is CASADRSTEAFF.

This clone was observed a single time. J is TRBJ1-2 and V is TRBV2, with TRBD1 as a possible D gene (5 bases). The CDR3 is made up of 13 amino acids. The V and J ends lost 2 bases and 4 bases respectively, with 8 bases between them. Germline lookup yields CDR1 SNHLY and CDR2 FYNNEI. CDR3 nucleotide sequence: TGTGCCAGCAGTGAACAGGGTACCTATGGCTACACCTTC. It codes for CASSEQGTYGYTF.

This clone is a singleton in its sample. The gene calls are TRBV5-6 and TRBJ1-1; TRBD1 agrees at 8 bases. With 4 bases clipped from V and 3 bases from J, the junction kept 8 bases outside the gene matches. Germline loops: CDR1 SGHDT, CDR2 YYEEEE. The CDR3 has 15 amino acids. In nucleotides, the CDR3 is TGTGCCAGCAGCCAACGGCAGGGGGCGGACACTGAAGCTTTCTTT. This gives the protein CASSQRQGADTEAFF.

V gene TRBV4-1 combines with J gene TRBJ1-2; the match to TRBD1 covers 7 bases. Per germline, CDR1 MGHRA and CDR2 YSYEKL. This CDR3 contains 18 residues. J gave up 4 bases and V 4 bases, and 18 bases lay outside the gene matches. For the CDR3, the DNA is TGCGCCAGCAGCCCCCGAGTAGGTGGACAGGAGGGGAGCTATGGCTACACCTTC. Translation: CASSPRVGGQEGSYGYTF.

The CDR3 is CASSAKGANTGELFF. DNA of the CDR3: TGTGCCAGCAGTGCCAAGGGGGCGAACACCGGGGAGCTGTTTTTT. The V and J genes are TRBV6-4 and TRBJ2-2; weak D call: TRBD1 (6 bases). The CDR3 length is 15 residues. The V gene lost 4 bases and the J gene lost 0 bases, with 9 bases spanning the gap. Germline CDR1 is MRHNA and CDR2 is SNTAGT.

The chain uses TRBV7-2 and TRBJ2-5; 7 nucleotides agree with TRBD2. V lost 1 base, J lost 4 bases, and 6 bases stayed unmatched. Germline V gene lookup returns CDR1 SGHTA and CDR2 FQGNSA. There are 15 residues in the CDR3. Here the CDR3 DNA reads TGTGCCAGCAGCTTAGTTGGCGGGGAGGGAGAGACCCAGTACTTC. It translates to CASSLVGGEGETQYF.